Reported below is one T cell receptor beta chain. The antigen is not known. The data were taken from a study of T cell responses to AZD1222 COVID-19 vaccine. Sequencing was performed with immunoSEQ multiplex PCR; in TCRdb, only in-frame clones are kept and a portion is missing. The table lists 140,000 or so clones, around nine tenths of them singletons. Regarding the study as a whole: Unmutated variant regions reportedly attract nearly half of all spike-specific TCRs.

The CDR3 totals 13 residues. With 4 bases removed from V and 7 bases from J, the gap between germline ends came to 17 bases. Germline V gives CDR1 SQVTM, CDR2 ANQGSEA. This clonotype was sampled from an adult who received the AZD1222 COVID-19 vaccine. The chain links TRBV29-1 to TRBJ2-7, with D possibly being TRBD2 (5 bases). Sequencing was performed on peripheral blood, taken 28 days after the second AZD1222 dose. The CDR3 loop reads CSVALVRGGEQYF. CDR3 sequence (DNA): TGCAGCGTTGCGCTAGTTCGGGGTGGGGAGCAGTACTTC.